Listed below are T cell receptor beta chains from one sample, sequenced in a study of shared clonotypes between healthy human individuals. Libraries were prepared by immunoSEQ multiplex PCR; TCRdb keeps only in-frame clonotypes and omits some of them. This repertoire shows 2 million to 2.5 million clones, 85% to 95% found once; its top ten account for about 0.13%. Sequenced material: naive CD4+ T cells sorted from blood. These receptors came from a young man in good health. CDR3s include the opening cysteine and the closing phenylalanine or tryptophan. The order of the fields is V gene, J gene, D gene, clone size, CDR3 length, CDR3 DNA, CDR3 protein. A D gene is named only where the DNA matches it firmly. Expanded clones get a size class; other rows say once, few or many, or leave the size out.

TRBV30	TRBJ1-2	TRBD1	-	14	TGTGCCTGGAGTGTGGAGGCAGGGGGAGGTGGCTACACCTTC	CAWSVEAGGGGYTF
TRBV6-5	TRBJ1-2	TRBD1	-	13	TGTGCCAGCAGGAGACAGGGGGGCGATGGCTACACCTTC	CASRRQGGDGYTF
TRBV18	TRBJ2-5	TRBD2	-	15	TGTGCCAGCTCACCACCGACTAGCGGGGGTCAGACCCAGTACTTC	CASSPPTSGGQTQYF
TRBV19	TRBJ1-1	-	-	13	TGTGCCAGTACCATCGGGGCGAACACTGAAGCTTTCTTT	CASTIGANTEAFF
TRBV27	TRBJ1-5	TRBD1	-	13	TGTGCCAGCCGGACAGGGGACGGTCAGCCCCAGCATTTT	CASRTGDGQPQHF
TRBV1	TRBJ2-7	-	-	14	TGCACCAGCAGCCAAGATCATGCTTGCTACGAGCAGTACTTC	CTSSQDHACYEQYF
TRBV6-5	TRBJ2-3	TRBD2	-	12	TGTGCCACACGAACTAGCGCAGATACGCAGTATTTT	CATRTSADTQYF
TRBV7-2	TRBJ2-2	-	-	16	TGTGCCAGCAGCTTCGGGCGGAGTGGTAACACCGGGGAGCTGTTTTTT	CASSFGRSGNTGELFF
TRBV2	TRBJ2-1	TRBD2	-	12	TGTGCCAGCGGTAGCGGGAGAGCTGAGCAGTTCTTC	CASGSGRAEQFF
TRBV6-5	TRBJ2-5	TRBD1	-	13	TGTGCCAGCAGAAAACAGGGGCAAGAGACCCAGTACTTC	CASRKQGQETQYF
TRBV18	TRBJ1-2	-	once	14	TGTGCCAGCCAAGGAGACAGATCTAACTATGGCTACACCTTC	CASQGDRSNYGYTF
TRBV10-3	TRBJ1-2	TRBD1	-	15	TGTGCCATCAGGGGGACAGTGCTAACTAACTATGGCTACACCTTC	CAIRGTVLTNYGYTF
TRBV4-1	TRBJ2-2	-	-	15	TGCGCCAGCAGCCAAGAACCCTTTAAAGTCGGGGAGCTGTTTTTT	CASSQEPFKVGELFF
TRBV7-8	TRBJ1-2	-	-	13	TGTGCCAGCAGCTTAGACGGAACCTATGGCTACACCTTC	CASSLDGTYGYTF
TRBV6-5	TRBJ2-1	-	-	11	TGTGCCAGCAGAAACTACAATGAGCAGTTCTTC	CASRNYNEQFF
TRBV9	TRBJ2-2	-	once	14	TGTGCCAGCAACGCCGGGACTTACACCGGGGAGCTGTTTTTT	CASNAGTYTGELFF
TRBV7-2	TRBJ1-5	TRBD1	-	15	TGTGCCAGCAGTCCCGGCGACAGGGTTGGGCAGCCCCAGCATTTT	CASSPGDRVGQPQHF
TRBV7-3	TRBJ2-3	-	-	15	TGTGCCAGCAGCTTGGGGCAGAAAGGCACAGATACGCAGTATTTT	CASSLGQKGTDTQYF
TRBV5-1	TRBJ2-1	-	-	14	TGCGCCAGCAGCTTGGAGAGGGCCTACAATGAGCAGTTCTTC	CASSLERAYNEQFF
TRBV6-6	TRBJ1-1	-	-	13	TGTGCCAGCAGTTACTTGGGGGACACTGAAGCTTTCTTT	CASSYLGDTEAFF
TRBV27	TRBJ2-3	-	-	16	TGTGCCAGCAGTTTATTCCCAGGAGGGAGCACAGATACGCAGTATTTT	CASSLFPGGSTDTQYF
TRBV2	TRBJ1-5	TRBD1	-	16	TGTGCCAGCAGTCCCAGGGGGCTGAGGAGCAATCAGCCCCAGCATTTT	CASSPRGLRSNQPQHF
TRBV7-2	TRBJ2-5	-	few	11	TGTGCCAGCAGCTTAGCGGAGACCCAGTACTTC	CASSLAETQYF
TRBV10-3	TRBJ1-2	TRBD1	-	16	TGTGCCATCAGTGAGTCTTTGATTGACAGGGCCCATGGCTACACCTTC	CAISESLIDRAHGYTF
TRBV30	TRBJ1-2	-	-	14	TGTGCCTGGAGGCAGGCAGGACGGGACTATGGCTACACCTTC	CAWRQAGRDYGYTF
TRBV2	TRBJ2-3	-	-	15	TGTGCCAGCAGTGAAGCGCAGGTAGCGGCAGATACGCAGTATTTT	CASSEAQVAADTQYF
TRBV2	TRBJ2-7	-	-	12	TGTGCCAGCACGGCAGGCTCCTACGAGCAGTACTTC	CASTAGSYEQYF
TRBV30	TRBJ2-7	TRBD1	-	12	TGTGCCTGTCGGGACAGGGTCCACGAGCAGTACTTC	CACRDRVHEQYF
TRBV4-3	TRBJ2-7	TRBD2	once	14	TGCGCCAGCAGCATGGGACTAGGTTCCTACGAGCAGTACTTC	CASSMGLGSYEQYF
TRBV29-1	TRBJ1-4	-	-	13	TGCAGCGTTGTAAGGGCAACTAATGAAAAACTGTTTTTT	CSVVRATNEKLFF
TRBV30	TRBJ1-6	-	once	17	TGTGCCTGGACAAACAGGGTAGGAAGGGGCTATAATTCACCCCTCCACTTT	CAWTNRVGRGYNSPLHF
TRBV5-4	TRBJ2-7	-	-	15	TGTGCCAGCAGCTTGGGCAGGGAAGGCCTCTACGAGCAGTACTTC	CASSLGREGLYEQYF
TRBV30	TRBJ1-2	TRBD1	once	12	TGTGCTACGACAGGGGTCTCCTATGGCTACACCTTC	CATTGVSYGYTF
TRBV30	TRBJ2-1	-	-	12	TGTGCCTGCATCAGGAGGTACAATGAGCAGTTCTTC	CACIRRYNEQFF
TRBV19	TRBJ1-6	-	-	14	TGTGCCAGTAGCCAAAGGGACGGGAATTCACCCCTCCACTTT	CASSQRDGNSPLHF
TRBV28	TRBJ2-6	TRBD1	once	18	TGTGCCAGCAGCATTCCGGGACAGGGAATACGCGGGGCCAACGTCCTGACTTTC	CASSIPGQGIRGANVLTF
TRBV10-3	TRBJ2-5	-	-	12	TGTGCCATCAGTGAACCCCAAGAGACCCAGTACTTC	CAISEPQETQYF
TRBV29-1	TRBJ2-7	-	-	14	TGCAGCGCCGGAGGTGGGTTCCCATCCTACGAGCAGTACTTC	CSAGGGFPSYEQYF
TRBV5-4	TRBJ2-2	-	-	14	TGTGCCAGCAGCTTGCCCCTTGGAACCGGGGAGCTGTTTTTT	CASSLPLGTGELFF
TRBV14	TRBJ1-1	-	-	13	TGTGCCAGCAGCCAAGTCAGTACCACTGAAGCTTTCTTT	CASSQVSTTEAFF
TRBV25-1	TRBJ1-5	-	-	14	TGTGCCAGCAGTGGAGGGTATAGCAATCAGCCCCAGCATTTT	CASSGGYSNQPQHF
TRBV9	TRBJ2-3	TRBD2	medium-sized	18	TGTGCCAGCAGCGAATCAAGCGGGAGGGCCATTTTAACAGATACGCAGTATTTT	CASSESSGRAILTDTQYF
TRBV6-1	TRBJ1-4	TRBD1	-	14	TGTGCCAGCAGCGAGGACAGGGCGGTGGTAAAACTGTTTTTT	CASSEDRAVVKLFF
TRBV28	TRBJ2-2	-	-	14	TGTGCCAGCAGTTCCGCAGGGGTCACCGGGGAGCTGTTTTTT	CASSSAGVTGELFF
TRBV4-1	TRBJ2-1	-	-	15	TGCGTCAGCAGCCAAGATGACAGCTCCTACAATGAGCAGTTCTTC	CVSSQDDSSYNEQFF
TRBV7-9	TRBJ1-1	-	-	14	TGTGCCAGCAGCTCCCGGACACCGAACACTGAAGCTTTCTTT	CASSSRTPNTEAFF
TRBV6-6	TRBJ1-2	-	-	15	TGTGCCAGCAGCCCGAAGGGCATGGTCCTTTATGGCTACACCTTC	CASSPKGMVLYGYTF
TRBV7-9	TRBJ2-2	-	-	14	TGTGCCAGCATCCAGGGGCGCCAATCCGGGGAGCTGTTTTTT	CASIQGRQSGELFF
TRBV11-2	TRBJ1-1	-	-	13	TGTGCCAGCAGCCCACGGACTTGGACTGAAGCTTTCTTT	CASSPRTWTEAFF
TRBV5-4	TRBJ2-3	TRBD1	-	15	TGTGCCAGCAGCTTCGGCCAGGGGGTCACAGATACGCAGTATTTT	CASSFGQGVTDTQYF
TRBV19	TRBJ2-7	-	once	13	TGTGCCAGTAGTATCCAGGGGCTAGGCGAGCAGTACTTC	CASSIQGLGEQYF
TRBV7-2	TRBJ2-7	-	-	12	TGTGCCAGCAGACCCCCAGGTGGCGAGCAGTACTTC	CASRPPGGEQYF
TRBV2	TRBJ1-1	TRBD1	-	12	TGTGCCAGCCTACAGGGGCGAACTGAAGCTTTCTTT	CASLQGRTEAFF
TRBV5-1	TRBJ2-3	TRBD1	once	15	TGCGCCAGCAGCACAGGGACAGGAGGGACAGATACGCAGTATTTT	CASSTGTGGTDTQYF
TRBV18	TRBJ2-3	-	once	14	TGTGCCAGCTCTCCAGACAGTTACACAGATACGCAGTATTTT	CASSPDSYTDTQYF
TRBV27	TRBJ2-1	TRBD2	-	19	TGTGCCAGCAGTTTAAAAGGACTAGCGGGAGGTTATGACTACAATGAGCAGTTCTTC	CASSLKGLAGGYDYNEQFF
TRBV11-2	TRBJ2-7	-	-	14	TGTGCCAGCAGCTTAGCCGGGACGGCCTACGAGCAGTACTTC	CASSLAGTAYEQYF